These 9 T cell receptor beta chains came from one sample sequenced in a study of shared clonotypes between healthy human individuals (TCRdb year 2020). CD8 naive samples consisted of CD45RO-negative cells that were positively selected for CCR7, yielding a CD45RA+CCR7+ population without TemRA cells. The protocol used for the library was the immunoSEQ multiplex PCR assay. The immuneACCESS repertoire file appears here via TCRdb, limited to in-frame rearrangements. These files lack a portion of the clones; in checked studies, under half of the deficit traces to unresolved V genes, and the cause of the others is not known. For this sample there are hundreds of thousands of clones; about 95% appear just once. The top ten clonotypes cover over 0.09% of the sample. Material for sequencing was naive CD8+ T cells sorted from blood. Sample cell subset or site, as interpreted from the label and publication: CD45RA+CCR7+. These receptors originate from a woman in her thirties in good health.

This chain connects TRBV11-2 to TRBJ2-5; D gene uncertain. The end of the DNA fits TRBJ2-7 better, so the J call may be wrong. The CDR3 sequence is 15 residues long. The germline gives CDR1 SGHAT, CDR2 FQNNGV. This chain's CDR3 is CASSLSSGPSYEQYF. CDR3 bases: TGTGCCAGCAGCTTATCTTCAGGTCCATCCTACGAGCAGTACTTC.

The chain recombines TRBV5-1 with TRBJ2-7, with TRBD2 identical over 10 bases. CDR1 and CDR2 from the germline V gene are SGHRS and YFSETQ. After removal of 7 bases from V and 2 bases from J, the junction contained 9 bases not matched to a gene. CDR3 length equals 15 residues. The CDR3 nucleotides read TGCGCCAGCCGATCCGGACTAGCGGATACCTACGAGCAGTACTTC. It codes for CASRSGLADTYEQYF.

This chain links TRBV4-1 with TRBJ2-1, with 7 bases that match TRBD2. Germline V gene sequence: CDR1 MGHRA, CDR2 YSYEKL. The CDR3 is made up of 15 amino acids. V lost 3 bases to trimming and J lost 8 bases; unmatched junction nucleotides: 10. The CDR3 sequence is CASSHAPGGIDEQFF. The CDR3 nucleotides are TGCGCCAGCAGCCACGCCCCGGGGGGTATCGATGAGCAGTTCTTC.

The genes are TRBV9 and TRBJ1-2; no firm D call. The germline CDR1 and CDR2 sequences are SGDLS and YYNGEE. V was clipped by 1 base and J by 0 bases, with 13 bases between them. The CDR3 is 16 amino acids. In DNA, the CDR3 is TGTGCCAGCAGCGTATCCTCCACAGCTTCTAACTATGGCTACACCTTC. Its protein product is CASSVSSTASNYGYTF.

This clone turned up a few times. The rearrangement links TRBV9 to TRBJ1-1, with 7 bases fitting TRBD1. Germline V CDR1 and CDR2: SGDLS, YYNGEE. The CDR3 spans 15 residues. V lost 0 bases and J lost 1; bases outside the gene matches: 3. CDR3 sequence reads: CASSVGRTGNTEAFF. Written as DNA, the CDR3 is TGTGCCAGCAGCGTAGGTAGGACAGGGAACACTGAAGCTTTCTTT.

The chain links TRBV27 to TRBJ1-6; D might be TRBD1 (6 bases). The CDR3 loop spans 16 amino acids. V was shortened by 5 bases and J by 5 bases, with 16 bases between the two germline ends. Germline CDR1 reads MNHEY; CDR2 reads SMNVEV (reference sequence). CDR3 residues: CASSTSTGRHNSPLHF. DNA for the CDR3: TGTGCCAGCAGTACCTCGACAGGCAGACATAATTCACCCCTCCACTTT.

With respect to this clone: Other DNA variants within this sample encode the same CDR3. J is TRBJ2-1 and V is TRBV7-6; D remains ambiguous. This CDR3 is 11 amino acids long. Trimming cost V 1 base and J 9 bases, with 4 bases left between them. CDR1 and CDR2 from the germline V gene are SGHVS and FNYEAQ. CDR3 region: CASSLGVEQFF. CDR3 nucleotides: TGTGCCAGCAGCTTAGGGGTTGAGCAGTTCTTC.

V and J are TRBV6-5 and TRBJ1-1; 10 nucleotides align to TRBD1. Germline V lookup: CDR1 MNHEY, CDR2 SVGAGI. The CDR3 contains 16 residues. V lost 3 bases and J lost 5; bases outside the gene matches: 9. In nucleotides, the CDR3 is TGTGCCAGCAGTTATACCACAGGGACAGGGGTTACTGAAGCTTTCTTT. This encodes CASSYTTGTGVTEAFF.

The chain combines TRBV28 with TRBJ1-4; TRBD1 agrees at 9 bases. After removal of 10 bases from V and 9 bases from J, the junction contained 36 bases not matched to a gene. There are 22 residues in the CDR3. From germline, CDR1 is MDHEN and CDR2 SYDVKM. The chain's CDR3 is CATKGDKIIPPDKDRGGQKLFF. CDR3 DNA sequence: TGTGCCACCAAAGGAGATAAGATAATACCGCCTGATAAGGACAGGGGAGGACAAAAACTGTTTTTT. The whole variable domain, filled in from reference TRBV28 and TRBJ1-4, reads DVKVTQSSRYLVKRTGEKVFLECVQDMDHENMFWYRQDPGLGLRLIYFSYDVKMKEKGDIPEGYSVSREKKERFSLILESASTNQTSMYLCATKGDKIIPPDKDRGGQKLFFGSGTQLSVL.